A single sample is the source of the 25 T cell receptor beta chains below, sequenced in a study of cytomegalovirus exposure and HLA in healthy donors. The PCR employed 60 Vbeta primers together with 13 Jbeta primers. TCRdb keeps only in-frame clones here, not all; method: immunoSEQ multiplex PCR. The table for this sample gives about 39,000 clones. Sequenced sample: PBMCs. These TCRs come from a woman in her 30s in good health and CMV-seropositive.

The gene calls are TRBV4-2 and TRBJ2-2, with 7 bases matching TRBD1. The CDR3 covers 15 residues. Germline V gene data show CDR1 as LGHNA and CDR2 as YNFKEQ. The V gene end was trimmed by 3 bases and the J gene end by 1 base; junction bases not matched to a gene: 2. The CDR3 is CASSHRTGNTGELFF. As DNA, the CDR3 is TGTGCCAGCAGCCATAGGACAGGGAACACCGGGGAGCTGTTTTTT.

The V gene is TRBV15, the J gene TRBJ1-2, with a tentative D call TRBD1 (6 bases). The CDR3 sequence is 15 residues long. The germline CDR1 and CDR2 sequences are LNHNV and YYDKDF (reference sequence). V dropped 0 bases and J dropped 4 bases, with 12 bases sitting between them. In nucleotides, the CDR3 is TGTGCCACCAGCAGAGAGGCAGGGGTCGGCTATGGCTACACCTTC. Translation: CATSREAGVGYGYTF. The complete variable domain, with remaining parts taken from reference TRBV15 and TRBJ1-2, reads DAMVIQNPRYQVTQFGKPVTLSCSQTLNHNVMYWYQQKSSQAPKLLFHYYDKDFNNEADTPDNFQSRRPNTSFCFLDIRSPGLGDTAMYLCATSREAGVGYGYTFGSGTRLTVV.

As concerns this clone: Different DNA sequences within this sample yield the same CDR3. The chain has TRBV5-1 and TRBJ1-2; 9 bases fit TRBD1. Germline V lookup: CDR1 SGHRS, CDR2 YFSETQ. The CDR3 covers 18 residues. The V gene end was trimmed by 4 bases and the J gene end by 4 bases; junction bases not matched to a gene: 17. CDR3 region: CASSGGQGHPGGIYGYTF. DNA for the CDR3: TGCGCCAGCAGCGGGGGACAGGGTCATCCCGGCGGCATCTATGGCTACACCTTC.

The CDR3 sequence: CASSITGYNEQFF. The CDR3 region has the DNA TGTGCCAGTAGTATCACAGGCTACAATGAGCAGTTCTTC. The chain joins TRBV19 to TRBJ2-1; D perhaps matches TRBD1 (5 bases). V shed 3 bases and J shed 3 bases, with 6 bases lying between them. Germline assignment: CDR1 LNHDA and CDR2 SQIVND (reference sequence). This CDR3 has 13 residues.

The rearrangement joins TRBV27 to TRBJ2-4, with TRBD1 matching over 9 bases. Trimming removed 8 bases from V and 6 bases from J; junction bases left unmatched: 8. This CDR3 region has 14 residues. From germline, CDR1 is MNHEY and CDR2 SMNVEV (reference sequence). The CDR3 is CASGIGTGTNIQYF. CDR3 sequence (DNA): TGTGCCAGCGGTATTGGGACAGGGACAAACATTCAGTACTTC.

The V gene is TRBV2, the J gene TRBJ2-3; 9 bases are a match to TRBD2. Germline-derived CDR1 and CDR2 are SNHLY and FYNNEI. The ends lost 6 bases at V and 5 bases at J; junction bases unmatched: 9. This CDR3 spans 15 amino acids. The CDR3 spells CASRRAGGQVDTQYF. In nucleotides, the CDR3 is TGTGCCAGCAGGAGGGCGGGGGGGCAAGTAGATACGCAGTATTTT.

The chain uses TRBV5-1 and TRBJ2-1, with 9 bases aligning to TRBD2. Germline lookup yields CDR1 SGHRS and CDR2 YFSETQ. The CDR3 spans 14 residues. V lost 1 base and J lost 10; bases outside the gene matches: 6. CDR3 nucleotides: TGCGCCAGCAGCTTGAGGAGTAGCGGGGGAGAGCAGTTCTTC. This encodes CASSLRSSGGEQFF.

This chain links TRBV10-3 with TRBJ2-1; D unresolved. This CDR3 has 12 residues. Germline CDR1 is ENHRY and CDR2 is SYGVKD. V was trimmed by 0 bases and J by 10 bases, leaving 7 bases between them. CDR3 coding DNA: TGTGCCATCAGTGAGTCGGAGCCGGAGCAGTTCTTC. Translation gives CAISESEPEQFF.

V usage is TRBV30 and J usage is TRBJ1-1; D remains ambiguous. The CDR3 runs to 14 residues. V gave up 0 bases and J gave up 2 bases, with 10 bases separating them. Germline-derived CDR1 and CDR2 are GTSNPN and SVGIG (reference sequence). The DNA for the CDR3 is TGTGCCTGGAGTGTAGGTCAGGAAAACACTGAAGCTTTCTTT. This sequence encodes CAWSVGQENTEAFF.

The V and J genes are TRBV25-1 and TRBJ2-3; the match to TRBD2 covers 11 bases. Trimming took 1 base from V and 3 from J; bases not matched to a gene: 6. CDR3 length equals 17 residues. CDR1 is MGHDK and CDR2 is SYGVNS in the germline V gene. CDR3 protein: CASSEWGSSGGTDTQYF. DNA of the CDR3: TGTGCCAGCAGTGAATGGGGGTCTAGCGGGGGGACAGATACGCAGTATTTT.

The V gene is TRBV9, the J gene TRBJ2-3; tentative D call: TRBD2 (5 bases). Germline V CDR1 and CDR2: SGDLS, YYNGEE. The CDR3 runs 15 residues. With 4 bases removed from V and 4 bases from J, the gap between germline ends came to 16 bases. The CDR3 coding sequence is TGTGCCAGCAGCCCACAAATGGTGGGAGCAGATACGCAGTATTTT. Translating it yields CASSPQMVGADTQYF.

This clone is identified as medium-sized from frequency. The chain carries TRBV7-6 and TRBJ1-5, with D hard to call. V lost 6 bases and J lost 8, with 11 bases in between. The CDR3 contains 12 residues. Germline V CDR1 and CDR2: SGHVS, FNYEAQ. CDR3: CASSLRGEPQHF. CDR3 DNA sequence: TGTGCCAGCAGTCTACGTGGTGAGCCCCAGCATTTT.

The CDR3 protein is CAWSGTSGGGQYF. CDR3 coding DNA: TGTGCCTGGAGCGGGACTAGCGGGGGGGGGCAGTACTTC. The chain is built from TRBV30 and TRBJ2-7; 16 positions agree with TRBD2. The CDR3 contains 13 residues. Germline trimming cut 3 bases from V and 9 bases from J; bases unmatched to any gene: 2. Germline CDR1 is GTSNPN and CDR2 is SVGIG (reference sequence).

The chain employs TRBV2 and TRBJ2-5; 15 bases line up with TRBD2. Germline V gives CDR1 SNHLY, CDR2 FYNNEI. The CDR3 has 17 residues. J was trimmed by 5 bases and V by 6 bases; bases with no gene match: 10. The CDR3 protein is CASRDRTSGGARETQYF. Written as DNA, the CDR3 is TGTGCCAGCAGGGATAGGACTAGCGGGGGGGCCCGGGAGACCCAGTACTTC.

CDR3 nucleotide sequence: TGTGCCAGCAGGAACCTCGGGGTTATGAACACTGAAGCTTTCTTT. Translation gives CASRNLGVMNTEAFF. V gene TRBV28 combines with J gene TRBJ1-1; no clear D. Between the trimmed V and J ends, which lost 6 bases and 0 bases, there was a span of 14 bases. The CDR3 has 15 residues. Germline CDR1 is MDHEN and CDR2 is SYDVKM.

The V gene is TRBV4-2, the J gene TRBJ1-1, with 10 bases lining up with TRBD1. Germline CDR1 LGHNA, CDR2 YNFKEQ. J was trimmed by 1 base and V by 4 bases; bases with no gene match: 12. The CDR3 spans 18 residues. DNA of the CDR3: TGTGCCAGCAGCCGTCGCTTGGGACAGGGGTGGGGGAACACTGAAGCTTTCTTT. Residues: CASSRRLGQGWGNTEAFF.

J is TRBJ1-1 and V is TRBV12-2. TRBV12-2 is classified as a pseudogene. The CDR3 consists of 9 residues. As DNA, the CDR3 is TGTGCAAGTCGCTTTAATTACCGGTTT. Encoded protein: CASRFNYRF.

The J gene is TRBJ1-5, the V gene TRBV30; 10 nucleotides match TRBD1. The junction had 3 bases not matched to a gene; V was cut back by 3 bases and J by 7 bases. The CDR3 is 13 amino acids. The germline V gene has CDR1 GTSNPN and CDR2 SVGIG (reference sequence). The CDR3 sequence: CAWRPTGGQPQHF. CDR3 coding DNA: TGTGCCTGGAGGCCGACAGGGGGCCAGCCCCAGCATTTT. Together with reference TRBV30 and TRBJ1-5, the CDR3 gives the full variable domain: SQTIHQWPATLVQPVGSPLSLECTVEGTSNPNLYWYRQAAGRGLQLLFYSVGIGQISSEVPQNLSASRPQDRQFILSSKKLLLSDSGFYLCAWRPTGGQPQHFGDGTRLSIL.

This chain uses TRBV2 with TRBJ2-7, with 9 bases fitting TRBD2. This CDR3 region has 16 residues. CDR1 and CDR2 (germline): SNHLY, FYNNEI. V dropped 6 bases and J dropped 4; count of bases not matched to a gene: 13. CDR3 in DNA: TGTGCCAGCAGCCTCCGGCTAGCGGGGATTCGGTACGAGCAGTACTTC. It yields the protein CASSLRLAGIRYEQYF.

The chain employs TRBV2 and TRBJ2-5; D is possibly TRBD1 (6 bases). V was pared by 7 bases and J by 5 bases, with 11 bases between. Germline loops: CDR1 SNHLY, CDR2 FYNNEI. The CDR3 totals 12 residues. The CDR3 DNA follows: TGTGCCAGCAACAGGGAAGCGGAGACCCAGTACTTC. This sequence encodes CASNREAETQYF. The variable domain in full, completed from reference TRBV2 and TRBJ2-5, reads EPEVTQTPSHQVTQMGQEVILRCVPISNHLYFYWYRQILGQKVEFLVSFYNNEISEKSEIFDDQFSVERPDGSNFTLKIRSTKLEDSAMYFCASNREAETQYFGPGTRLLVL.

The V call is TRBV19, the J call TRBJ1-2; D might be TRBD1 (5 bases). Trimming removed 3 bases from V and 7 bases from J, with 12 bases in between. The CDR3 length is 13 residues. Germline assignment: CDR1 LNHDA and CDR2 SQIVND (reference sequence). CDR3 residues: CASSILSGGGYTF. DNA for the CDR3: TGTGCCAGTAGTATCCTGTCGGGGGGTGGCTACACCTTC.

The CDR3 region has the DNA TGCGCCAGCACCGAGCAGGGCCCACGGACTGAAGCTTTCTTT. It is translated as CASTEQGPRTEAFF. The V call is TRBV5-1, the J call TRBJ1-1, with D perhaps TRBD1 (5 bases). Germline V gene sequence: CDR1 SGHRS, CDR2 YFSETQ. This CDR3 spans 14 amino acids. Trimming removed 6 bases at V and 5 bases at J, with 17 bases between.

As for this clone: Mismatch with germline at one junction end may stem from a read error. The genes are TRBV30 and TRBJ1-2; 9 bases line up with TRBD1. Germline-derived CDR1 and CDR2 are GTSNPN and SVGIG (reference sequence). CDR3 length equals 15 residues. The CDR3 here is CAGSAYRTGAGGCTF. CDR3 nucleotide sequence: TGTGCCGGGAGTGCCTACCGGACAGGGGCAGGAGGCTGCACCTTC.

The CDR3 protein is CASRAGARYNEQFF. The CDR3 nucleotides are TGTGCCAGCAGGGCGGGGGCCCGCTACAATGAGCAGTTCTTC. V and J are TRBV28 and TRBJ2-1; TRBD2 might be the D (7 bases). The CDR3 runs 14 residues. From germline, CDR1 is MDHEN and CDR2 SYDVKM. The ends were cut back, 6 bases at V and 3 bases at J, with 12 bases in the middle. The entire variable domain, with the rest obtained from reference TRBV28 and TRBJ2-1, is as follows: DVKVTQSSRYLVKRTGEKVFLECVQDMDHENMFWYRQDPGLGLRLIYFSYDVKMKEKGDIPEGYSVSREKKERFSLILESASTNQTSMYLCASRAGARYNEQFFGPGTRLTVL.

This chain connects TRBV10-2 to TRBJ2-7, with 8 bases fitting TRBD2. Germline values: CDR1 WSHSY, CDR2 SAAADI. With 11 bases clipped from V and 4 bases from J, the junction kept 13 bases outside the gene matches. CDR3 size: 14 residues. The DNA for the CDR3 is TGCGCCGCCAACCCAACGGGCGGGGGGTACGAGCAGTACTTC. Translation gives CAANPTGGGYEQYF.